This T cell receptor beta chain was recorded in a study of cytomegalovirus exposure and HLA in healthy donors. General study findings and limits: A later analysis associated some 16,000 TCR beta sequences with HLA alleles at a 0.05 false discovery rate.

13 Jbeta primers and 60 Vbeta primers were used for the PCR. Sequenced by immunoSEQ multiplex PCR; TCRdb stores in-frame clones only, minus some. The sample yields 95,000 to 110,000 clones, less than 85% seen once. This clone appeared many times. Its antigen remains unknown. Trimming took 2 bases from V and 6 from J, leaving 8 bases between them. Germline loops: CDR1 LNHDA, CDR2 SQIVND (reference sequence). The CDR3 loop spans 14 amino acids. This sequence was found in a young man in good health and CMV-seronegative. The sample was PBMCs. The genes are TRBV19 and TRBJ1-6; tentative D call: TRBD1 (5 bases). The CDR3 sequence is CASSIQGVNSPLHF. CDR3 coding DNA: TGTGCCAGTAGTATACAGGGTGTTAATTCACCCCTCCACTTT.